What follows describes a single T cell receptor (beta chain). These data originate in a study of cytomegalovirus exposure and HLA in healthy donors. 60 Vbeta and 13 Jbeta primers were used in PCR. The protocol was immunoSEQ multiplex PCR, while the TCRdb copy is restricted to in-frame clones and leaves out a portion. The sample lists about 120,000 clones, around four fifths occurring once. V was pared by 0 bases and J by 7 bases, with 12 bases between. CDR3 length: 14 residues. Germline CDR1 is LGHNA and CDR2 is YSLEER. The rearrangement links TRBV4-3 to TRBJ1-1; no reliable D call. Material for sequencing was PBMCs. The sequence was obtained from a woman aged 40 to 49 in good health and CMV-seronegative. CDR3 protein: CASSQDRGPGEAFF. CDR3 in DNA: TGCGCCAGCAGCCAAGACAGAGGTCCGGGTGAAGCTTTCTTT.